The subject of this entry is one T cell receptor beta chain. The target antigen is unknown. V lost 0 bases to trimming and J lost 1 base, with 15 bases between them. The CDR3 is 17 amino acids. CDR1 is GTSNPN and CDR2 is SVGIG in the germline V gene (reference sequence). These data originate in a study of pediatric ulcerative colitis. Study information: Ulcerative colitis patients had pancolitis or left-sided colitis, with confirming histology. Study-level findings and limits: Some T cells in rectal biopsies may come from blood, especially with overt colitis.

TCRdb keeps only in-frame clones here, not all; method: immunoSEQ multiplex PCR. The repertoire holds 20,000 to 25,000 clones, roughly 71% seen once, with roughly 7% in the top ten. Rectal tissue came from one to two pinch biopsies taken at colonoscopy. The sequencing sample was made of gut tissue. This chain links TRBV30 with TRBJ2-2; perhaps TRBD1 as D (6 bases). This receptor was obtained from a boy between 10 and 17 years old with severe ulcerative colitis. The CDR3 loop is CAWSVYRARVNTGELFF. The CDR3 bases are TGTGCCTGGAGTGTATACAGGGCCAGGGTGAACACCGGGGAGCTGTTTTTT. Using reference TRBV30 and TRBJ2-2 for the parts outside the CDR3, the full variable domain is SQTIHQWPATLVQPVGSPLSLECTVEGTSNPNLYWYRQAAGRGLQLLFYSVGIGQISSEVPQNLSASRPQDRQFILSSKKLLLSDSGFYLCAWSVYRARVNTGELFFGEGSRLTVL.